This TCR beta chain stems from a study of T cell responses to AZD1222 COVID-19 vaccine. Study-level results: Only a handful of people who got AZD1222 tested seropositive at baseline. The donor cohort was predominantly white British with a female majority, and clonal diversity may have been underestimated. After two AZD1222 doses, spike-specific TCR breadth and depth rose versus day 0.

The CDR3 contains 12 residues. The V end lost 1 base, the J end lost 15 bases, and 13 bases lay between the germline ends. In germline, CDR1 is SNHLY, CDR2 FYNNEI. The analysis combined second doses at about 4 or about 12 weeks. With respect to this clone: The antigen remains undetermined.

Some clones are missing from TCRdb's copy, which holds only in-frame ones; the method was immunoSEQ multiplex PCR. The data show about 35,000 clones, with 85% to 90% seen just once and more than 9.5% held by the top ten. This TCR derives from an adult who received the AZD1222 COVID-19 vaccine. Sequenced here: peripheral blood, sampled 28 days after the second AZD1222 dose. V usage is TRBV2 and J usage is TRBJ2-1; possibly TRBD2 for D (5 bases). As DNA, the CDR3 is TGTGCCAGCAGTGAAGACGGGGTTAATGGGTTCTTC. Translation: CASSEDGVNGFF.